Below, 9 T cell receptor beta chains from the same sample are listed, as sequenced in a study of pediatric ulcerative colitis. Data came from immunoSEQ multiplex PCR; TCRdb stores just in-frame clones and leaves some out. The table records roughly 54,000 clones, 85% to 90% of them present only once. The specimen sequenced was blood. Source of these receptors: a boy between 10 and 17 years old who was a control in a study of pediatric ulcerative colitis.

The chain is built from TRBV4-3 and TRBJ2-7, with 10 bases lining up with TRBD2. The V and J ends lost 0 bases and 4 bases, in that order; junction bases with no gene match: 6. The CDR3 covers 16 residues. In germline, CDR1 is LGHNA, CDR2 YSLEER. CDR3 sequence (DNA): TGCGCCAGCAGCCAAGATCTAGCGGGGGACGAATACGAGCAGTACTTC. It translates to CASSQDLAGDEYEQYF.

V is TRBV4-2 and J is TRBJ2-3, with D possibly TRBD1 on 6 matching bases. The ends were cut back, 0 bases at V and 1 base at J, with 8 bases in the middle. Germline loops: CDR1 LGHNA, CDR2 YNFKEQ. CDR3 length: 15 residues. The CDR3 spells CASSQEDRRTDTQYF. The CDR3 bases are TGTGCCAGCAGCCAAGAGGACAGACGCACAGATACGCAGTATTTT.

This clone was counted a few times. The chain employs TRBV28 and TRBJ1-5; D gene uncertain. The CDR3 spans 15 residues. V was shortened by 2 bases and J by 5 bases, with 13 bases between the two germline ends. Germline V gene lookup returns CDR1 MDHEN and CDR2 SYDVKM. This chain's CDR3 is CASSLVSGHYQPQHF. The CDR3 DNA reads TGTGCCAGCAGTTTAGTCAGTGGGCATTATCAGCCCCAGCATTTT.

The V and J genes are TRBV7-7 and TRBJ2-2; no reliable D call. Germline CDR1 is SSHAT and CDR2 is FNYEAQ (reference sequence). V was trimmed by 5 bases and J by 1 base, leaving 5 bases between them. The CDR3 has 13 amino acids. The CDR3 DNA reads TGTGCCAGCAGCCAGCGGAACACCGGGGAGCTGTTTTTT. Protein sequence: CASSQRNTGELFF.

V usage is TRBV4-3 and J usage is TRBJ2-7, with unresolved D. The germline V gene encodes CDR1 LGHNA and CDR2 YSLEER. V lost 0 bases to trimming and J lost 0 bases, with 12 bases between them. This CDR3 has 16 amino acids. CDR3: CASSQEFRRSSYEQYF. The CDR3 bases are TGCGCCAGCAGCCAAGAGTTTCGCAGGAGCTCCTACGAGCAGTACTTC.

Concerning this clone itself: The junction and the germline gene differ at one end; a read error may be behind it. The rearrangement links TRBV5-4 to TRBJ1-1; D possibly corresponds to TRBD1 (5 bases). CDR3 size: 15 residues. The germline gives CDR1 SGHNT, CDR2 YYREEE (reference sequence). The CDR3 sequence is CASSFLFSTVIRPTF. The CDR3, as DNA: TGTGCCAGCAGCTTTCTTTTTTCGACAGTCATCAGGCCGACGTTT.

The rearrangement uses TRBV5-8 and TRBJ1-3; no clear D. Per germline, CDR1 SGHTS and CDR2 YDEGEE. This CDR3 has 16 residues. Trimming took off 0 bases at V and 1 base at J, with 11 bases between the two ends. The CDR3 region is CASSLGVLSSGNTIYF. The CDR3 DNA sequence: TGTGCCAGCAGCTTGGGGGTCCTGTCGTCTGGAAACACCATATATTTT.

The rearrangement joins TRBV25-1 to TRBJ1-3; a possible D gene is TRBD1 (5 bases). The germline V gene has CDR1 MGHDK and CDR2 SYGVNS. Trimming took 4 bases from V and 0 from J, leaving 13 bases between them. This CDR3 has 16 residues. The CDR3 bases are TGTGCCAGCAGTGTGACAGAGAAAAGCTCTGGAAACACCATATATTTT. It is translated as CASSVTEKSSGNTIYF. Combining the CDR3 with reference TRBV25-1 and TRBJ1-3 gives the whole variable domain EADIYQTPRYLVIGTGKKITLECSQTMGHDKMYWYQQDPGMELHLIHYSYGVNSTEKGDLSSESTVSRIRTEHFPLTLESARPSHTSQYLCASSVTEKSSGNTIYFGEGSWLTVV.

This clone was detected only a few times. The gene calls are TRBV7-2 and TRBJ1-1; TRBD1 aligns across 7 bases. CDR3 length: 16 residues. After removal of 1 base from V and 0 bases from J, the junction contained 5 bases not matched to a gene. Looked up from germline, CDR1 is SGHTA and CDR2 is FQGNSA. In DNA form, the CDR3 reads TGTGCCAGCAGCTTAGAAGGGACAGCTTTGAACACTGAAGCTTTCTTT. Protein sequence: CASSLEGTALNTEAFF.